Each of the 8 T cell receptor beta chains below was sequenced from the same sample in a study of T cells in Graves' hyperthyroidism and ophthalmopathy. Amplification targeted TCR beta CDR3 regions from RNA transcripts. HTBI primers drove first-round RT-PCR of the TCR CDR3. TCRdb reprocessed the multiplex PCR reads with MiXCR, giving one entry per CDR3 protein. This sample yields about 250,000 distinct CDR3 sequences, of which almost 25% are seen a single time; about a third belongs to the top ten. Sequenced input: blood. The receptors come from a middle-aged woman with Graves' ophthalmopathy.

This clonotype was counted between two and nine times. At one boundary the junction diverges from the germline segment, which might be a read error. The gene calls are TRBV14 and TRBJ2-7; no clear D gene. Germline loops: CDR1 SGHDN, CDR2 FVKESK. This CDR3 is built from 15 residues. CDR3 in amino acids: CASSRRLVSPNEQSF. In DNA, the CDR3 is TGTGCCAGCAGCCGTCGACTGGTCTCCCCCAACGAGCAGTCCTTC. The full variable domain, rest sourced from reference TRBV14 and TRBJ2-7, is EAGVTQFPSHSVIEKGQTVTLRCDPISGHDNLYWYRRVMGKEIKFLLHFVKESKQDESGMPNNRFLAERTGGTYSTLKVQPAELEDSGVYFCASSRRLVSPNEQSFGPGTRLTVT.

The chain carries TRBV24-1 and TRBJ1-5; TRBD1 aligns across 8 bases. The V and J ends lost 4 bases and 1 base, in that order; junction bases with no gene match: 2. CDR3 length equals 15 residues. Germline CDR1 KGHDR, CDR2 SFDVKD. The CDR3 sequence is CATSDRTGSNQPQHF. CDR3 sequence (DNA): TGTGCCACCAGTGACCGGACAGGGAGCAATCAGCCCCAGCATTTT.

This clonotype was picked up a small number of times. The J gene is TRBJ1-1, the V gene TRBV28; unclear D gene. The V end lost 4 bases, the J end lost 6 bases, and 18 bases lay between the germline ends. The length of the CDR3 is 15 residues. Germline CDR1 is MDHEN and CDR2 is SYDVKM. The CDR3 DNA sequence: TGTGCCAGCAGTTCATCCTGGAATTCGATCGCTGAAGCTTTCTTT. Its translation: CASSSSWNSIAEAFF.

This clonotype was counted many times. The gene calls are TRBV20-1 and TRBJ2-7, with D uncertain. Between the trimmed V and J ends, which lost 6 bases and 5 bases, there was a span of 17 bases. CDR1 is DFQATT and CDR2 is SNEGSKA in the germline V gene (reference sequence). This CDR3 has 13 residues. The CDR3 region has the DNA TGCAGTGCCACCGGGCCCCCTGGGGACGAGCAGTACTTC. Protein sequence: CSATGPPGDEQYF.

This rearrangement joins TRBV6-2 or TRBV6-3 to TRBJ1-1; D perhaps matches TRBD1 (6 bases). The CDR3 is 15 residues long. Germline V lookup: CDR1 MNHEY, CDR2 SVGEGT. V lost 2 bases, J lost 4 bases, and 14 bases lay in between. CDR3 protein: CASSYVTGRITEAFF. The CDR3 nucleotides read TGTGCCAGCAGTTACGTTACAGGGAGGATCACTGAAGCTTTCTTT.

The chain combines TRBV20-1 with TRBJ1-1; D is ambiguous. Trimming stripped 6 bases from V and 0 bases from J, with 11 bases between. The CDR3 is 13 residues long. Germline assignment: CDR1 DFQATT and CDR2 SNEGSKA (reference sequence). This chain's CDR3 is CSAPPGLNTEAFF. In DNA, the CDR3 is TGCAGTGCCCCCCCCGGACTGAACACTGAAGCTTTCTTT.

This clonotype was seen ten or more times. The CDR3 sequence is CATSDPSIGQDQETQYF. The CDR3 DNA reads TGTGCCACCAGTGATCCCAGTATCGGACAGGACCAAGAGACCCAGTACTTC. The gene calls are TRBV24-1 and TRBJ2-5; 7 bases match TRBD1. The germline V gene encodes CDR1 KGHDR and CDR2 SFDVKD. This CDR3 is 17 amino acids long. V shed 3 bases and J 0 bases; nucleotides not matched to a gene: 9.

This clonotype showed up many times. The chain links TRBV9 to TRBJ2-7; D is uncertain. This CDR3 is built from 15 residues. From germline, CDR1 is SGDLS and CDR2 YYNGEE. Trimming took off 4 bases at V and 0 bases at J, with 14 bases between the two ends. As DNA, the CDR3 is TGTGCCAGCAGCCCGAGCCGATTACCCTCCTACGAGCAGTACTTC. This sequence encodes CASSPSRLPSYEQYF. The complete variable domain, with remaining parts taken from reference TRBV9 and TRBJ2-7, reads DSGVTQTPKHLITATGQRVTLRCSPRSGDLSVYWYQQSLDQGLQFLIQYYNGEERAKGNILERFSAQQFPDLHSELNLSSLELGDSALYFCASSPSRLPSYEQYFGPGTRLTVT.